This T cell receptor (beta chain) was sequenced for a study of identical twins. General study points: Models, which agreed with sharing between unrelated individuals, nonetheless underestimated the out-of-frame TCR alpha sharing seen in monozygotic twins.

With respect to this clonotype: Its target is unknown.

A template switching step contributed a universal primer site, while unique molecular identifiers were present in the cDNA. TCRdb analysed the 5' RACE reads with MiXCR anew, one entry per CDR3 protein. This table has approximately 890,000 distinct CDR3 sequences, roughly 12% appearing once. Germline V gene sequence: CDR1 MDHEN, CDR2 SYDVKM. The CDR3 sequence is 14 residues long. V was clipped by 1 base and J by 6 bases, with 12 bases between them. This sample was shared with a second study, whose subject was yellow fever vaccine responses in identical twins.

The sequence was obtained from a woman aged 18-29 years in good health. This chain connects TRBV28 to TRBJ1-2, with a tentative D call TRBD1 (5 bases). Sequences were obtained from PBMCs. In nucleotides, the CDR3 is TGTGCCAGCAGTTTATCCCAGGGCTTGAATGGCTACACCTTC. This gives the protein CASSLSQGLNGYTF.